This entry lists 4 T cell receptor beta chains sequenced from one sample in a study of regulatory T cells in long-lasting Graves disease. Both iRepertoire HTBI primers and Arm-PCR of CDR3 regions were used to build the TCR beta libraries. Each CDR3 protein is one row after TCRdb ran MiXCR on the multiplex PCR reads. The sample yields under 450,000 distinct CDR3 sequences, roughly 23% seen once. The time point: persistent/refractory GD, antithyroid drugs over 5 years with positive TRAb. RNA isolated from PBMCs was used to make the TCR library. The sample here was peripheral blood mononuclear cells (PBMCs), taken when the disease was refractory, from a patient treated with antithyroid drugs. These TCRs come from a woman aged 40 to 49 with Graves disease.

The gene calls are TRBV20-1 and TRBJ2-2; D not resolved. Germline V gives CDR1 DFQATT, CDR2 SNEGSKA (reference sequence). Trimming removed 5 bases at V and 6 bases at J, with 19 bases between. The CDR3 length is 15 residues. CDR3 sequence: CSAPWAGAWSGELFF. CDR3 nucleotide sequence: TGCAGTGCTCCTTGGGCAGGAGCTTGGTCCGGGGAGCTGTTTTTT.

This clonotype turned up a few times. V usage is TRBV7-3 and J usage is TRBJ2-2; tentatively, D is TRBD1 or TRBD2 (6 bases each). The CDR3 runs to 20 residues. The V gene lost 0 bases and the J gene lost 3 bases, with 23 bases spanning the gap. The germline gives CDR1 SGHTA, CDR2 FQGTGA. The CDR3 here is CASSLTGFLSHREDTGELFF. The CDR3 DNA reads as TGTGCCAGCAGCTTAACAGGGTTTTTGAGTCACAGGGAGGACACCGGGGAGCTGTTTTTT.

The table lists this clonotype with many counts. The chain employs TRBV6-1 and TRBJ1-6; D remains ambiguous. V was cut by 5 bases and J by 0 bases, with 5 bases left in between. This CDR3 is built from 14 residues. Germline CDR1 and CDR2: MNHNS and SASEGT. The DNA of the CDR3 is TGTGCCAGCAGTACGAGCTCCTATAATTCACCCCTCCACTTT. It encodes CASSTSSYNSPLHF.

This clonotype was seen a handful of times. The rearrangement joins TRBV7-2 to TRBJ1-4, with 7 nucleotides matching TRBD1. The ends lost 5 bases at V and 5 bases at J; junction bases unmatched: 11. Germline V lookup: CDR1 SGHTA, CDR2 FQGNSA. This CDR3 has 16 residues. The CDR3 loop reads CASSAQTGTANEKLFF. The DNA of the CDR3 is TGTGCCAGCAGCGCGCAAACCGGGACAGCCAATGAAAAACTGTTTTTT.